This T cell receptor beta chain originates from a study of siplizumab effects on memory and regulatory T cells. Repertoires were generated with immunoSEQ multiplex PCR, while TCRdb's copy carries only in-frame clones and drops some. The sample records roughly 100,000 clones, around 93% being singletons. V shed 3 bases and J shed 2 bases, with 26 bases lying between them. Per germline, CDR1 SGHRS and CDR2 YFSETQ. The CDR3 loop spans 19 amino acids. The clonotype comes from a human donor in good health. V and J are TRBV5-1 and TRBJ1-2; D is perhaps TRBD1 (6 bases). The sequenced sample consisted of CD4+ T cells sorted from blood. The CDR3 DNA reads TGCGCCAGCAGCTGGGCGGAGGTTCAGGGGAGAGGCAGCAACTATGGCTACACCTTC. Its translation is CASSWAEVQGRGSNYGYTF.